The next 8 T cell receptor beta chains were all read from a single sample in a study of spatial heterogeneity in lung cancer. In TCRdb, the 5' RACE reads were re-called with MiXCR into one record per CDR3 protein. The sample lists approximately 40,000 distinct CDR3 sequences, 6% to 7.5% seen once, with about 45% in the top ten. Time point specified: sample taken at primary tumor resection. The authors sequenced whole RNA from tumor, nontumor lung or frozen PBMC without sorting. Source: PBMCs, taken at surgery. The source is a female donor with early-stage non-small cell lung cancer.

The chain combines TRBV7-9 with TRBJ2-5; D unresolved. The CDR3 is 14 amino acids. The germline V gene has CDR1 SEHNR and CDR2 FQNEAQ (reference sequence). V shed 5 bases and J shed 4 bases, with 14 bases lying between them. The CDR3 loop is CASSTTTGGETQYF. CDR3 sequence (DNA): TGTGCCAGCAGCACTACGACTGGCGGAGAGACCCAGTACTTC.

This clonotype was counted many times. The chain couples TRBV11-2 to TRBJ2-7; TRBD1 agrees at 9 bases. Germline V lookup: CDR1 SGHAT, CDR2 FQNNGV. CDR3 length equals 16 residues. V gave up 9 bases and J gave up 6 bases; unmatched junction bases: 18. For the CDR3, the DNA is TGTGCCAGTAGCCCCAGCCCCGGGACAGGGACTCGCGAGCAGTACTTC. It is translated as CASSPSPGTGTREQYF.

This chain joins TRBV27 and TRBJ2-1; 8 positions match TRBD2. With V trimmed by 5 bases and J by 0 bases, 3 bases remained unmatched. CDR3 size: 15 residues. Per the germline V gene, CDR1 is MNHEY and CDR2 is SMNVEV (reference sequence). CDR3 region: CASSRGGRSYNEQFF. The CDR3 bases are TGTGCCAGCAGTCGGGGGGGGCGCTCCTACAATGAGCAGTTCTTC.

This clonotype was recorded many times. The chain couples TRBV12-3 or TRBV12-4 to TRBJ1-6; D gene ambiguous. V lost 4 bases to trimming and J lost 5 bases, with 12 bases between them. The CDR3 has 15 residues. The CDR3 protein is CASSSQLRNNSPLHF. The CDR3 region has the DNA TGTGCCAGCAGTTCCCAGCTCAGGAATAATTCACCCCTCCACTTT.

There are a few counts of this clonotype. J is TRBJ2-5 and V is TRBV28, with TRBD1 matching over 8 bases. The CDR3 is 15 residues long. Trimming removed 4 bases from V and 4 bases from J; junction bases left unmatched: 8. CDR1 is MDHEN and CDR2 is SYDVKM in the germline V gene. Here the CDR3 reads CASSSPPGQGETQYF. As DNA, the CDR3 is TGTGCCAGCAGTTCCCCTCCTGGACAGGGAGAGACCCAGTACTTC.

In its sample, this clonotype was seen a few times. The rearrangement links TRBV6-5 to TRBJ1-3; D not certain. Looked up from germline, CDR1 is MNHEY and CDR2 is SVGAGI. Trimming cost V 0 bases and J 3 bases, with 9 bases left between them. This CDR3 spans 15 amino acids. CDR3: CASSYSGSGGNTIYF. In nucleotides, the CDR3 is TGTGCCAGCAGTTACTCAGGGAGTGGTGGAAACACCATATATTTT.

This clonotype has at least ten counts. The chain uses TRBV29-1 and TRBJ1-3; D might be TRBD1 (5 bases). The V and J ends lost 7 bases and 0 bases respectively, with 10 bases between them. This CDR3 region has 13 residues. CDR1 SQVTM and CDR2 ANQGSEA come from the germline V gene. CDR3 in DNA: TGCAGCGGGACACAGAACTCTGGAAACACCATATATTTT. It is translated as CSGTQNSGNTIYF.

This clonotype was detected ten times or more. V is TRBV6-1 and J is TRBJ2-5; possibly TRBD1 for D (6 bases). The germline V gene has CDR1 MNHNS and CDR2 SASEGT. The CDR3 is 14 residues long. V lost 4 bases and J 4 bases, leaving 13 bases between the germline ends. The CDR3 nucleotides read TGTGCCAGCAGTGTCCGACAGGCTGGAGAGACCCAGTACTTC. It encodes CASSVRQAGETQYF.